Below, 21 T cell receptor beta chains from the same sample are listed, as sequenced in a study of T cell repertoires in cytomegalovirus infection. Their antigen targets remain unknown. Using its own MiXCR run on the reads, TCRdb lists one record per CDR3 protein. Of a few hundred thousand distinct CDR3 sequences in the sample, approximately 32% were seen once. The sequencing used cultured PBMCs, collected from culture after CMV antigen stimulation. All receptors derive from a human donor in good health (CMV status not recorded). Some clones in this sample may be carry-over from other donors' samples.

The rearrangement links TRBV6-1 to TRBJ2-1; no reliable D call. V was cut by 2 bases and J by 7 bases, with 12 bases left in between. The CDR3 spans 14 residues. Germline CDR1 and CDR2: MNHNS and SASEGT. The CDR3 sequence: CASSEIVLPNEQFF. CDR3 bases: TGTGCCAGCAGTGAAATCGTTCTTCCGAATGAGCAGTTCTTC.

There are a few counts of this clonotype. This chain connects TRBV5-4 to TRBJ1-1, with D possibly TRBD1 on 5 matching bases. V shed 3 bases and J shed 9 bases, with 24 bases lying between them. The CDR3 contains 16 residues. From germline, CDR1 is SGHNT and CDR2 YYREEE (reference sequence). The CDR3 DNA reads as TGTGCCAGCAGCTCCGGACTAGGCAGGGACCTGGGGCAAGCTTTCTTT. This encodes CASSSGLGRDLGQAFF.

This clonotype was recorded many times. V is TRBV12-3 or TRBV12-4 and J is TRBJ2-4; D perhaps matches TRBD1 (5 bases). The CDR3 extends over 16 amino acids. V was clipped by 1 base and J by 1 base, with 11 bases between them. The CDR3 region has the DNA TGTGCCAGCAGTTTAGGGGTCCCAGGGGCCAAAAACATTCAGTACTTC. Translating it yields CASSLGVPGAKNIQYF.

This clonotype was detected many times. V usage is TRBV20-1 and J usage is TRBJ2-1; 11 positions agree with TRBD2. The CDR3 totals 15 residues. J gave up 6 bases and V 1 base, and 5 bases lay outside the gene matches. The germline CDR1 and CDR2 sequences are DFQATT and SNEGSKA (reference sequence). Written as DNA, the CDR3 is TGCAGTGCTAGAGTAGCGGGAGGGCCGTCCAATGAGCAGTTCTTC. It translates to CSARVAGGPSNEQFF.

Only a few counts were recorded for this clonotype. The genes are TRBV7-4 and TRBJ2-5; D unresolved. This CDR3 contains 15 residues. The germline V gene has CDR1 SGHVT and CDR2 SQSDAQ. The V end was cut by 2 bases, the J end by 1 base, with 11 bases between. The CDR3: CASSLSFWGQETQYF. In nucleotides, the CDR3 is TGTGCCAGCAGCTTATCGTTTTGGGGCCAAGAGACCCAGTACTTC. The variable domain in full, with the rest retrieved from reference TRBV7-4 and TRBJ2-5, is GAGVSQSPRYKVAKRGRDVALRCDSISGHVTLYWYRQTLGQGSEVLTYSQSDAQRDKSGRPSGRFSAERPERSVSTLKIQRTEQGDSAVYLCASSLSFWGQETQYFGPGTRLLVL.

The chain couples TRBV27 to TRBJ1-4; tentatively, D is TRBD1 (6 bases). Per the germline V gene, CDR1 is MNHEY and CDR2 is SMNVEV (reference sequence). The CDR3 is made up of 15 amino acids. Trimming removed 3 bases from V and 2 bases from J, with 10 bases in between. In DNA form, the CDR3 reads TGTGCCAGCAGTTTCATAAGGGGGACTAATGAAAAACTGTTTTTT. The encoded protein is CASSFIRGTNEKLFF.

In DNA form, the CDR3 reads TGTGCCAGCAGCTCAACCTACAGGGATACCTACGAGCAGTACTTC. Translation gives CASSSTYRDTYEQYF. The chain combines TRBV7-8 with TRBJ2-7; tentative D call: TRBD1 (6 bases). Trimming stripped 4 bases from V and 2 bases from J, with 15 bases between. This CDR3 has 15 residues. Germline-derived CDR1 and CDR2 are SGHVS and FQNEAQ.

This clonotype was recorded a few times. This chain uses TRBV11-2 with TRBJ2-1, with D perhaps matching TRBD2 (7 bases). V was clipped by 7 bases and J by 9 bases, with 25 bases between them. The CDR3 contains 16 residues. Germline V gives CDR1 SGHAT, CDR2 FQNNGV. This CDR3 reads CASTPGGIRDNGEQFF. CDR3 sequence (DNA): TGTGCCAGCACCCCCGGGGGGATTCGGGACAATGGTGAGCAGTTCTTC.

The chain links TRBV7-6 to TRBJ2-3; the D gene is possibly TRBD2 (5 bases). Germline lookup yields CDR1 SGHVS and CDR2 FNYEAQ. Trimming took 5 bases from V and 2 from J, leaving 11 bases between them. This CDR3 contains 14 residues. CDR3 DNA sequence: TGTGCCAGCAGCATAACCGGGGTCACAGATACGCAGTATTTT. Its protein product is CASSITGVTDTQYF. The whole variable domain, remainder taken from reference TRBV7-6 and TRBJ2-3, is GAGVSQSPRYKVTKRGQDVALRCDPISGHVSLYWYRQALGQGPEFLTYFNYEAQQDKSGLPNDRFSAERPEGSISTLTIQRTEQRDSAMYRCASSITGVTDTQYFGPGTRLTVL.

The gene calls are TRBV6-1 and TRBJ1-2; unclear D gene. The V end was cut by 7 bases, the J end by 4 bases, with 13 bases between. This CDR3 has 13 residues. Germline V CDR1 and CDR2: MNHNS, SASEGT. The CDR3 sequence is CASKVYRFYGYTF. In DNA form, the CDR3 reads TGTGCCAGCAAAGTCTACAGATTCTATGGCTACACCTTC.

This rearrangement joins TRBV28 to TRBJ1-1; D is unresolved. Trimming removed 10 bases at V and 0 bases at J, with 9 bases between. CDR3 length: 12 residues. The germline V gene encodes CDR1 MDHEN and CDR2 SYDVKM. CDR3 region: CATEPLNTEAFF. CDR3 DNA: TGTGCCACCGAACCCTTGAACACTGAAGCTTTCTTT.

V usage is TRBV28 and J usage is TRBJ2-1, with TRBD2 matching 10 bases. The germline V gene encodes CDR1 MDHEN and CDR2 SYDVKM. J gave up 6 bases and V 4 bases, and 9 bases lay outside the gene matches. This CDR3 comprises 16 residues. The CDR3, as DNA: TGTGCCAGCAGTTCTGGACTAGCGGTCCAAGCCAATGAGCAGTTCTTC. It is translated as CASSSGLAVQANEQFF.

Details on this clonotype: This may arise from a read error, as a much more abundant clone is one base away. The V and J genes are TRBV5-4 and TRBJ2-3; weak D call: TRBD2 (6 bases). Germline-derived CDR1 and CDR2 are SGHNT and YYREEE (reference sequence). V shed 6 bases and J shed 4 bases, with 15 bases lying between them. The CDR3 has 14 residues. The CDR3 reads CASNQRLGADTQYF. In DNA, the CDR3 is TGTGCCAGCAACCAGAGACTAGGAGCAGATACGCAGTATTTT.

This clonotype has more than one count but fewer than ten. This sequence joins TRBV11-2 and TRBJ1-2; D is unclear. V was clipped by 0 bases and J by 1 base, with 9 bases between them. Germline V lookup: CDR1 SGHAT, CDR2 FQNNGV. The CDR3 loop spans 15 amino acids. In DNA, the CDR3 is TGTGCCAGCAGCTTAGAGGGCAGCGTTAACTATGGCTACACCTTC. It translates to CASSLEGSVNYGYTF.

This chain joins TRBV6-1 and TRBJ2-7; D is ambiguous. The germline V gene encodes CDR1 MNHNS and CDR2 SASEGT. V lost 8 bases to trimming and J lost 5 bases, with 4 bases between them. CDR3 size: 9 residues. The CDR3 DNA reads as TGTGCCAGCGGAGACGAGCAGTACTTC. Protein: CASGDEQYF.

The chain joins TRBV6-5 to TRBJ2-5, with no clear D. CDR1 and CDR2 from the germline V gene are MNHEY and SVGAGI. Trimming took off 1 base at V and 2 bases at J, with 8 bases between the two ends. CDR3 size: 14 residues. This chain's CDR3 is CASSYLLGQETQYF. For the CDR3, the DNA is TGTGCCAGCAGTTACTTACTTGGACAAGAGACCCAGTACTTC.

The chain has TRBV28 and TRBJ2-7; D is unclear. The CDR3 covers 13 residues. V lost 3 bases and J 7 bases, leaving 13 bases between the germline ends. Germline CDR1 MDHEN, CDR2 SYDVKM. The DNA for the CDR3 is TGTGCCAGCAGTTTGGGTGTCGGCGGAGAGCAGTACTTC. Translation gives CASSLGVGGEQYF. The variable domain in full, completed from reference TRBV28 and TRBJ2-7, reads DVKVTQSSRYLVKRTGEKVFLECVQDMDHENMFWYRQDPGLGLRLIYFSYDVKMKEKGDIPEGYSVSREKKERFSLILESASTNQTSMYLCASSLGVGGEQYFGPGTRLTVT.

CDR3 sequence: CASSRKKRETLVEPQHF. Here the CDR3 DNA reads TGTGCCAGCAGCCGAAAAAAGAGGGAGACGTTGGTCGAGCCCCAGCATTTT. The chain recombines TRBV14 with TRBJ1-5, with D uncertain. CDR3 length equals 17 residues. V was trimmed by 4 bases and J by 8 bases, leaving 24 bases between them. Germline V gene data show CDR1 as SGHDN and CDR2 as FVKESK.

This clonotype was seen a few times. The chain combines TRBV28 with TRBJ2-5, with 10 nucleotides matching TRBD1. Germline V gene lookup returns CDR1 MDHEN and CDR2 SYDVKM. The CDR3 loop spans 18 amino acids. V shed 6 bases, J shed 5 bases, and the junction held 18 bases outside the gene matches. The DNA of the CDR3 is TGTGCCAGCAGCCCTAACCCTTTCGGACAGGGGGAAGGCGAGACCCAGTACTTC. Translating it yields CASSPNPFGQGEGETQYF.

This clonotype was recorded a few times. The gene calls are TRBV7-9 and TRBJ2-7; either TRBD1 or TRBD2 may supply D (5 bases each). Trimming removed 4 bases from V and 2 bases from J, with 15 bases in between. Germline CDR1 reads SEHNR; CDR2 reads FQNEAQ (reference sequence). This CDR3 comprises 15 residues. This CDR3 reads CASSWDGTTPYEQYF. The CDR3, as DNA: TGTGCCAGCAGCTGGGACGGAACGACTCCCTACGAGCAGTACTTC.

In its sample, this clonotype was seen many times. The rearrangement uses TRBV25-1 and TRBJ1-2; D is unresolved. The germline V and J ends were trimmed by 6 bases and 2 bases, with 7 bases remaining between them. The CDR3 loop spans 12 amino acids. From germline, CDR1 is MGHDK and CDR2 SYGVNS. The CDR3 sequence is CASRRENYGYTF. The CDR3 DNA reads as TGTGCCAGCAGGAGGGAAAACTATGGCTACACCTTC.